The rows below give T cell receptor beta chains drawn from one sample of a study of vaccination and CD4 T cells after COVID-19. No antigens are known for them. MiXCR was run by TCRdb on the PCR reads, yielding one entry per CDR3 protein. This table holds some 4,400 distinct CDR3 sequences, 45% to 70% found once. Input material: CD4+ T cells from blood, cultured in vitro. These receptors all stem from a human donor in good health. CDR3s include the opening cysteine and the closing phenylalanine or tryptophan. D genes are given only for firm matches. Clone size is given for some rows only: seen once, a few or many times, or a class if the clone is expanded.

NA | NA | TRBJ1-6 | TRBV2 | CASQGGSSSYNSPLHF | TGTGCCAGCCAAGGAGGCTCGAGCTCCTATAATTCACCCCTCCACTTT
TRBD1 | NA | TRBJ1-5 | TRBV28 | CASSPGQGPNQPQHF | TGTGCCAGCAGCCCGGGACAGGGTCCCAATCAGCCCCAGCATTTT
TRBD2 | NA | TRBJ2-5 | TRBV6-1 | CASSNQDLAGGQETQYF | TGTGCCAGCAGTAACCAGGACCTAGCGGGGGGGCAAGAGACCCAGTACTTC
NA | NA | TRBJ1-2 | TRBV6-2/TRBV6-3 | CASSYSGRAYGYTF | TGTGCCAGCAGTTACTCAGGCAGGGCTTATGGCTACACCTTC
NA | NA | TRBJ2-5 | TRBV10-1 | CASSESSIGAQETQYF | TGCGCCAGCAGTGAGTCTTCTATCGGGGCTCAGGAGACCCAGTACTTC
NA | few | TRBJ2-2 | TRBV6-2/TRBV6-3 | CASRTFPQFVGGSNTGELFF | TGTGCCAGCAGAACCTTCCCCCAGTTCGTTGGGGGGTCAAACACCGGGGAGCTGTTTTTT
TRBD1 | NA | TRBJ2-1 | TRBV6-1 | CASSPDRVLGEQFF | TGTGCCAGCAGTCCCGACAGGGTACTGGGTGAGCAGTTCTTC
NA | few | TRBJ2-7 | TRBV4-1 | CASSEDFTSYEQYF | TGCGCCAGCAGCGAGGACTTCACCTCCTACGAGCAGTACTTC
NA | NA | TRBJ1-3 | TRBV6-5 | CASSYEFLGNTIYF | TGTGCCAGCAGTTACGAATTTCTAGGAAACACCATATATTTT
TRBD2 | NA | TRBJ2-7 | TRBV5-4 | CASTISGGGHEQYF | TGTGCCAGCACCATTAGCGGGGGGGGCCACGAGCAGTACTTC
NA | NA | TRBJ2-7 | TRBV7-7 | CASSSQGGEQYF | TGTGCCAGCAGCTCCCAGGGGGGGGAGCAGTACTTC
NA | few | TRBJ2-7 | TRBV27 | CASSRYPGHSYEQYF | TGTGCCAGCAGCCGGTACCCGGGACACTCCTACGAGCAGTACTTC
TRBD1 | NA | TRBJ2-1 | TRBV6-5 | CASSYPGQGAYEQFF | TGTGCCAGCAGTTATCCGGGACAGGGGGCATATGAGCAGTTCTTC
NA | few | TRBJ1-1 | TRBV10-3 | CAISESGQNTEAFF | TGTGCCATCAGTGAGTCGGGACAGAACACTGAAGCTTTCTTT
TRBD1 | NA | TRBJ1-2 | TRBV20-1 | CSASGTGQYGYTF | TGCAGTGCTAGCGGGACAGGGCAATATGGCTACACCTTC
NA | NA | TRBJ1-5 | TRBV7-8 | CASSLGRLGSQPQHF | TGTGCCAGCAGCTTAGGCAGGCTTGGGAGTCAGCCCCAGCATTTT
TRBD1 | NA | TRBJ1-2 | TRBV5-4 | CASSLERGPGGYTF | TGTGCCAGCAGCTTGGAAAGGGGGCCCGGTGGCTACACCTTC
TRBD2 | NA | TRBJ2-5 | TRBV2 | CASIETLAGGYETQYF | TGTGCCAGCATCGAGACTCTCGCGGGGGGATATGAGACCCAGTACTTC
TRBD1 | NA | TRBJ1-2 | TRBV28 | CASSQGAFTANYGYTF | TGTGCCAGCAGTCAGGGGGCTTTCACCGCTAACTATGGCTACACCTTC
NA | few | TRBJ1-2 | TRBV10-3 | CAIRTGRTYGYTF | TGTGCCATCAGAACGGGACGGACCTATGGCTACACCTTC
NA | NA | TRBJ2-1 | TRBV27 | CASSFGGLRQFF | TGTGCCAGCAGTTTCGGAGGGCTTAGGCAGTTCTTC
NA | NA | TRBJ1-1 | TRBV5-1 | CASSLGGGTEAFF | TGCGCCAGCAGCTTGGGTGGGGGGACTGAAGCTTTCTTT
NA | NA | TRBJ2-5 | TRBV5-4 | CASSSRVRETQYF | TGTGCCAGCAGCTCGAGGGTCCGCGAGACCCAGTACTTC
NA | NA | TRBJ1-1 | TRBV6-2/TRBV6-3 | CASSWGEGGTTEAFF | TGTGCCAGCAGTTGGGGTGAGGGGGGAACCACTGAAGCTTTCTTT
NA | NA | TRBJ1-5 | TRBV20-1 | CSARTPGIVSQPQHF | TGCAGTGCTAGGACCCCAGGAATAGTGAGTCAGCCCCAGCATTTT
TRBD1 | NA | TRBJ1-1 | TRBV28 | CASRTGLMNTEAFF | TGTGCCAGCCGGACAGGCCTGATGAACACTGAAGCTTTCTTT
TRBD1 | few | TRBJ1-2 | TRBV20-1 | CSAPTGVEYGYTF | TGCAGTGCTCCGACAGGGGTAGAGTATGGCTACACCTTC
TRBD2 | NA | TRBJ2-7 | TRBV20-1 | CSAITPGGYEQYF | TGCAGTGCTATTACCCCGGGGGGATACGAGCAGTACTTC
NA | NA | TRBJ1-1 | TRBV10-3 | CAISESGGGTEAFF | TGTGCCATCAGTGAGTCAGGAGGGGGCACTGAAGCTTTCTTT
NA | few | TRBJ1-1 | TRBV6-2/TRBV6-3 | CASSNAPVNTEAFF | TGTGCCAGCAGCAACGCCCCTGTGAACACTGAAGCTTTCTTT
NA | NA | TRBJ1-6 | TRBV5-4 | CASSLRTNNSPLHF | TGTGCCAGCAGCTTGAGGACAAATAATTCACCCCTCCACTTT
NA | once | TRBJ1-2 | TRBV4-3 | CASSQDLGPYYGYTF | TGCGCCAGCAGCCAAGATTTAGGGCCATACTATGGCTACACCTTC
TRBD2 | NA | TRBJ2-5 | TRBV12-3/TRBV12-4 | CASSPGLAGGPRPQYF | TGTGCCAGCAGTCCAGGACTAGCGGGGGGCCCCCGTCCCCAGTACTTC
NA | NA | TRBJ1-1 | TRBV5-1 | CASSLLNEAFF | TGCGCCAGCAGCTTGTTGAATGAAGCTTTCTTT
TRBD2 | once | TRBJ2-3 | TRBV6-1 | CASSSIRTSGTDTQYF | TGTGCCAGCAGCTCGATTCGGACTAGCGGGACAGATACGCAGTATTTT
TRBD2 | NA | TRBJ2-7 | TRBV7-9 | CASSFSGGLEQYF | TGTGCCAGCAGCTTCAGCGGGGGGCTTGAGCAGTACTTC
TRBD2 | once | TRBJ2-1 | TRBV6-2/TRBV6-3 | CASRIAGGTYNEQFF | TGTGCCAGCAGGATAGCGGGCGGGACCTACAATGAGCAGTTCTTC
NA | NA | TRBJ2-7 | TRBV12-3/TRBV12-4 | CASSLAGGRKQYF | TGTGCCAGCAGTTTAGCGGGGGGTCGCAAGCAGTACTTC
NA | NA | TRBJ1-5 | TRBV5-8 | CASIPTPAGDQPQHF | TGTGCCAGCATCCCGACACCGGCAGGGGATCAGCCCCAGCATTTT
NA | few | TRBJ1-2 | TRBV10-1 | CASSESLKSGGYTF | TGCGCCAGCAGTGAGTCTCTGAAATCAGGGGGCTACACCTTC
NA | NA | TRBJ2-5 | TRBV5-4 | CASQEGGLETQYF | TGTGCCAGCCAGGAGGGGGGGCTGGAGACCCAGTACTTC
TRBD2 | NA | TRBJ2-3 | TRBV12-3/TRBV12-4 | CASSGGGLRTDTQYF | TGTGCCAGCAGCGGGGGGGGGCTTCGCACAGATACGCAGTATTTT
NA | NA | TRBJ1-2 | TRBV7-9 | CASSRANNYGYTF | TGTGCCAGCAGCCGGGCCAATAACTATGGCTACACCTTC
TRBD2 | NA | TRBJ2-7 | TRBV11-2 | CASSLTSGTSPTGAYEQYF | TGTGCCAGCAGCCTCACCTCCGGGACTAGTCCTACGGGGGCCTACGAGCAGTACTTC
TRBD1 | NA | TRBJ1-6 | TRBV6-2/TRBV6-3 | CASKGTGTVYSPLHF | TGTGCCAGCAAAGGAACCGGGACAGTTTATTCACCCCTCCACTTT
TRBD1 | NA | TRBJ1-5 | TRBV27 | CASSTRTGDFHNQPQHF | TGTGCCAGCAGTACCCGGACAGGGGATTTCCATAATCAGCCCCAGCATTTT
NA | NA | TRBJ1-6 | TRBV7-9 | CASSLAGGYNSPLHF | TGTGCCAGCAGCTTAGCAGGGGGCTATAATTCACCCCTCCACTTT
NA | NA | TRBJ1-3 | TRBV27 | CASRDTNKPSGNTIYF | TGTGCCAGCAGGGACACCAACAAACCCTCTGGAAACACCATATATTTT
TRBD1 | NA | TRBJ1-2 | TRBV6-1 | CASRGDRGGGYTF | TGTGCCAGCAGGGGGGACAGGGGTGGCGGCTACACCTTC
NA | NA | TRBJ1-2 | TRBV4-3 | CASSQVPTVYGYTF | TGCGCCAGCAGCCAGGTACCGACAGTCTATGGCTACACCTTC
NA | NA | TRBJ2-5 | TRBV6-2/TRBV6-3 | CASSTLQLVYQETQYF | TGTGCCAGCAGTACCCTGCAGCTAGTGTACCAAGAGACCCAGTACTTC
NA | NA | TRBJ1-2 | TRBV6-5 | CASSLTRFEDGYTF | TGTGCCAGCAGTTTAACAAGGTTTGAGGATGGCTACACCTTC
NA | NA | TRBJ1-5 | TRBV20-1 | CSARVGLSQPQHF | TGCAGTGCTAGGGTGGGGTTGAGCCAGCCCCAGCATTTT
NA | NA | TRBJ1-2 | TRBV19 | CASSLSGGYGYTF | TGTGCCAGTAGTCTATCGGGGGGCTATGGCTACACCTTC
TRBD1 | once | TRBJ2-2 | TRBV19 | CASKTGTGTIGELFF | TGTGCCAGTAAAACCGGGACAGGGACAATCGGGGAGCTGTTTTTT